The clone carrying this T cell receptor beta chain was recorded a few times. What it binds is unknown. This sample was included in a study of T cell responses to AZD1222 COVID-19 vaccine. Study-level points and caveats: Reports indicate that nearly half of spike-specific TCRs are directed at unmutated variant regions. Among the donors, most were white British and more were female, and clonal diversity was possibly underestimated. Seropositivity was recorded at baseline in only six AZD1222 recipients. CD4 TCRs covered the whole spike, strongest at regions 160-218 and 743-854.

Germline values: CDR1 SGHRS, CDR2 YFSETQ. With 0 bases clipped from V and 6 bases from J, the junction kept 8 bases outside the gene matches. The CDR3 contains 16 residues. Generated by immunoSEQ multiplex PCR, the TCRdb table keeps only in-frame clones and is missing some. The sample includes 150,000 to 200,000 clones, 91% of them seen just once. The sequencing used peripheral blood, collected on day 0 of AZD1222 vaccination. The chain is built from TRBV5-1 and TRBJ2-3, with 9 bases identical to TRBD1. The receptor was isolated from an adult in good health. CDR3 DNA: TGCGCCAGCAGCTTGGGTTGGACAGGGGTTGGGGATACGCAGTATTTT. Encoded protein: CASSLGWTGVGDTQYF.